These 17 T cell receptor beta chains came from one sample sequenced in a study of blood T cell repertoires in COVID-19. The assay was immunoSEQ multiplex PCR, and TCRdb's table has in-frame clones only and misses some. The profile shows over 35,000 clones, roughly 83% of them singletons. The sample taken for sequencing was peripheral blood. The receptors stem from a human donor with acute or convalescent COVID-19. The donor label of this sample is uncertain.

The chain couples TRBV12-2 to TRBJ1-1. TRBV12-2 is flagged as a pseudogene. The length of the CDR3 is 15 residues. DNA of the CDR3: TGTGCAAGTCGCTTGTTACCCGGGCGGGGAACTGAAGCTTTCTTT. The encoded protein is CASRLLPGRGTEAFF.

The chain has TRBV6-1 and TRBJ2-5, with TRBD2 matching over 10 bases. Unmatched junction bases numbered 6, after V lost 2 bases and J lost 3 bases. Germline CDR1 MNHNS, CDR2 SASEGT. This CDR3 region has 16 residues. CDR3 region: CASSESSLAGEETQYF. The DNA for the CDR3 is TGTGCCAGCAGTGAAAGTTCGCTAGCGGGAGAAGAGACCCAGTACTTC.

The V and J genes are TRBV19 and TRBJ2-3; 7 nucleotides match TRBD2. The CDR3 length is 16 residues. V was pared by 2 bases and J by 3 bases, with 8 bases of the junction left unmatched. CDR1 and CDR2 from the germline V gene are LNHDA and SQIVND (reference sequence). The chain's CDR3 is CASSIRRAGATDTQYF. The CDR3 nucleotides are TGTGCCAGTAGTATACGCAGGGCGGGAGCAACAGATACGCAGTATTTT.

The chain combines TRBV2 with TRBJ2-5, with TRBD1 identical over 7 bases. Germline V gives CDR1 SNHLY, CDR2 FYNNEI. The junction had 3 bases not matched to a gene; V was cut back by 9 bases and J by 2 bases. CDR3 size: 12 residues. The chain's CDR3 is CARTGTQETQYF. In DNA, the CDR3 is TGTGCCAGGACAGGGACACAAGAGACCCAGTACTTC.

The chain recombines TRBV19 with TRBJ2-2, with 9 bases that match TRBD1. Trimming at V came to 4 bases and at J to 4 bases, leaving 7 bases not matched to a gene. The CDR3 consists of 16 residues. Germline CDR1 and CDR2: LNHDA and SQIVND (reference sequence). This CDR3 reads CASSTGQGLGTGELFF. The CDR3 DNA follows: TGTGCCAGTAGTACCGGACAGGGGTTAGGCACCGGGGAGCTGTTTTTT.

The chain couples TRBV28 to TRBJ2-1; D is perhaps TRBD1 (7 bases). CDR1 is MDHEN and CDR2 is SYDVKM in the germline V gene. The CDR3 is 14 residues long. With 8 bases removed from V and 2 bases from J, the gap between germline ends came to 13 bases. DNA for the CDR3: TGTGCCAGCCAGGGGGGAGGCACCTACAATGAGCAGTTCTTC. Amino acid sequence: CASQGGGTYNEQFF.

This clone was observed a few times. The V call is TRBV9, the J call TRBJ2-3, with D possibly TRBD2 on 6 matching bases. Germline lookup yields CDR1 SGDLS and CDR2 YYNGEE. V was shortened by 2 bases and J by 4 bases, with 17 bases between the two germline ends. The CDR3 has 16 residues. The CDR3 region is CASSVTHSGWADTQYF. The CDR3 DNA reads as TGTGCCAGCAGCGTGACCCATAGCGGATGGGCAGATACGCAGTATTTT.

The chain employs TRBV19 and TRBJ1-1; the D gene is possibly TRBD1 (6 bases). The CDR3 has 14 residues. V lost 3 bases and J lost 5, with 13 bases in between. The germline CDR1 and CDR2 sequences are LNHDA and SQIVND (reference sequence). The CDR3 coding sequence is TGTGCCAGTAGTATTAGGGGGGGAAGGACTGAAGCTTTCTTT. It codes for CASSIRGGRTEAFF.

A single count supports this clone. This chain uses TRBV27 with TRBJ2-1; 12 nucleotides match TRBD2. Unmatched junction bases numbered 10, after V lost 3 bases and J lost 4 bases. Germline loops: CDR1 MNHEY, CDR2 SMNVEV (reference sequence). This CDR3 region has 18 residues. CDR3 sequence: CASSFRLAGADGYNEQFF. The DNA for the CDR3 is TGTGCCAGCAGTTTTAGACTAGCGGGAGCGGATGGGTACAATGAGCAGTTCTTC.

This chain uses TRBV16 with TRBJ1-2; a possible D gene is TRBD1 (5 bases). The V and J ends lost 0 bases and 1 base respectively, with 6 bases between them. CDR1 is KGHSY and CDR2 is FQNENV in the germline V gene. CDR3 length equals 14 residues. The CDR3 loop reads CASSQSTVNYGYTF. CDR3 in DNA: TGTGCCAGCAGCCAATCGACAGTTAACTATGGCTACACCTTC.

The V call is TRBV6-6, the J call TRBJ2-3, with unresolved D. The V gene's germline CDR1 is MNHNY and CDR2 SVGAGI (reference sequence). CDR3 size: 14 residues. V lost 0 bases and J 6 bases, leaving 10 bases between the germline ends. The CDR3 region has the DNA TGTGCCAGCAGTTACTCCCGCGCAATTGATACGCAGTATTTT. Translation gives CASSYSRAIDTQYF.

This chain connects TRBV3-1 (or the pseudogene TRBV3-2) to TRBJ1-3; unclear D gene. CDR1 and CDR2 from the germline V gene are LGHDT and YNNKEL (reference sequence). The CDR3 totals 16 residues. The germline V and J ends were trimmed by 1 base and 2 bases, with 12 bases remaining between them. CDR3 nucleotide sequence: TGTGCCAGCAGCCAAGCCCCCGGGAGGGCTGGAAACACCATATATTTT. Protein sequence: CASSQAPGRAGNTIYF.

The chain's CDR3 is CASSHVRTSGSSYEQYF. CDR3 coding DNA: TGCGCCAGCAGCCATGTCCGGACTAGCGGGAGCTCCTACGAGCAGTACTTC. This rearrangement joins TRBV4-1 to TRBJ2-7; 13 nucleotides line up with TRBD2. Looked up from germline, CDR1 is MGHRA and CDR2 is YSYEKL. The CDR3 is 17 amino acids. The junction had 5 bases not matched to a gene; V was cut back by 3 bases and J by 0 bases.

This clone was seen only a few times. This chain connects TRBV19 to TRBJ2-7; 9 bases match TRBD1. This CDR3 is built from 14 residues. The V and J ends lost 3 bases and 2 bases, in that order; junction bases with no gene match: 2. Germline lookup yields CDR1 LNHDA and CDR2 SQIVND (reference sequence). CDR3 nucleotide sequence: TGTGCCAGTAGTATTGGGACAGGGACCTACGAGCAGTACTTC. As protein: CASSIGTGTYEQYF.

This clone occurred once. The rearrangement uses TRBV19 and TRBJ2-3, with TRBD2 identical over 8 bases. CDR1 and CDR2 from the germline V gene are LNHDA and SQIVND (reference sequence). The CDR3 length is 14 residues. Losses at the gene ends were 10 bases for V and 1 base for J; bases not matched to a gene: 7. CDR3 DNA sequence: TGTGCCACCGCGGGGGGAATCGGCACAGATACGCAGTATTTT. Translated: CATAGGIGTDTQYF. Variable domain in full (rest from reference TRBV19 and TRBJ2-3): DGGITQSPKYLFRKEGQNVTLSCEQNLNHDAMYWYRQDPGQGLRLIYYSQIVNDFQKGDIAEGYSVSREKKESFPLTVTSAQKNPTAFYLCATAGGIGTDTQYFGPGTRLTVL.

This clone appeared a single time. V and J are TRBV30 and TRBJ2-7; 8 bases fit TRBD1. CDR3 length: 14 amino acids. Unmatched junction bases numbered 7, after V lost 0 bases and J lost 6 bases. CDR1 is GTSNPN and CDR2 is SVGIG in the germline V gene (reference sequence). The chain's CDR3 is CAWSVAQGAGEQYF. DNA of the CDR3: TGTGCCTGGAGTGTGGCTCAGGGGGCAGGCGAGCAGTACTTC.

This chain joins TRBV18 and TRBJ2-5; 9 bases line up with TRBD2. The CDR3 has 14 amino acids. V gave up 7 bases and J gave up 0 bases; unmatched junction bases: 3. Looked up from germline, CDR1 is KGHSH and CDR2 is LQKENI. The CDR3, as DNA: TGTGCCAGCTTTACTAGCGGGCACCAAGAGACCCAGTACTTC. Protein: CASFTSGHQETQYF.